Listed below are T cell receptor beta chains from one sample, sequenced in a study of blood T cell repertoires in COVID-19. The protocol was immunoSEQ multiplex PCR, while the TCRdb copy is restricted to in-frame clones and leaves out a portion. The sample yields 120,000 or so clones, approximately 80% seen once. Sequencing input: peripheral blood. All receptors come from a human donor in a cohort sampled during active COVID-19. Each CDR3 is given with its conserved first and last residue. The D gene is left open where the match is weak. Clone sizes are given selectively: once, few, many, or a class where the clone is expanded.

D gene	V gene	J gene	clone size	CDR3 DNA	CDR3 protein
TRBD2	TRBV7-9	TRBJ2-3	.	TGTGCCAGCAGCCGGATAGCGGGACAAGATACGCAGTATTTT	CASSRIAGQDTQYF
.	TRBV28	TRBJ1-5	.	TGTGCCAGCAGTTCGGAGAGGAGCCTTAATCAGCCCCAGCATTTT	CASSSERSLNQPQHF
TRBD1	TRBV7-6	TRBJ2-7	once	TGTGCCAGCAGCTTACGCGTACAGGGGAGCCACGAGCAGTACTTC	CASSLRVQGSHEQYF
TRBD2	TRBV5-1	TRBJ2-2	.	TGCGCCAGCAGGCTAGCGGGAGAGGACGGGGAGCTGTTTTTT	CASRLAGEDGELFF
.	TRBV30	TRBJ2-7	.	TGTGCCTGGGGCGCCTACGAGCAGTACTTC	CAWGAYEQYF
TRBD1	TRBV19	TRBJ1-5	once	TGTGCCAGTACCACCCCTGGCAGGGGGGTGAGCAATCAGCCCCAGCATTTT	CASTTPGRGVSNQPQHF
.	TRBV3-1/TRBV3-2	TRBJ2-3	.	TGTGCCAGCAGCCCACAAGACGGGCCAAGGGGAGATACGCAGTATTTT	CASSPQDGPRGDTQYF
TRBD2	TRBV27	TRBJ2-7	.	TGTGCCAGCAGTCTCGGGACTAGCGGACCTCTCGAGCAGTACTTC	CASSLGTSGPLEQYF
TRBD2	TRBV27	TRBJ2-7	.	TGTGCCAGCAGTTCCGGACTAGCGGGGGGGGTCTACGAGCAGTACTTC	CASSSGLAGGVYEQYF
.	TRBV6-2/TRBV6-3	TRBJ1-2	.	TGTGCCAGCAGTTCCGGCGGACATCACTATGGCTACACCTTC	CASSSGGHHYGYTF
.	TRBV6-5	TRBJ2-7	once	TGTGCCAGCAGGGGTGCGGCCTACGAGCAGTACTTC	CASRGAAYEQYF
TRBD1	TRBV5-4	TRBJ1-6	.	TGTGCCAGCAGCATAGAACGGGACAGCTCCCTCCACTTT	CASSIERDSSLHF
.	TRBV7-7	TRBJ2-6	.	TGTGCTAGCAGCTTAGCGAGTCAGGTCGGTCGGGAGACTGGGGCCAACGTCCTGACTTTC	CASSLASQVGRETGANVLTF
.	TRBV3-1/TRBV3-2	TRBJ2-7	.	TGTGCCAGCAGCACCGGGACTTACGAGCAGTACTTC	CASSTGTYEQYF
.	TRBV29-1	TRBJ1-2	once	TGCAGCGTTGAAGATCAGGCGAACTATGGCTACACCTTC	CSVEDQANYGYTF
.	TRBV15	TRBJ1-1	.	TGTGCCACCAGCAGGACAAGGAACACTGAAGCTTTCTTT	CATSRTRNTEAFF
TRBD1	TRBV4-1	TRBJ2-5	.	TGCGCCAGCAGCCGTGCTTCAGGGGGTCAAGAGACCCAGTACTTC	CASSRASGGQETQYF
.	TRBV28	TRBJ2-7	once	TGTGCCAGCAGTTCTCCAAGCCTAGCATACGAGCAGTACTTC	CASSSPSLAYEQYF
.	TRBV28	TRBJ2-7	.	TGTGCCAGCAGCCGCCCAGCGGGTACCCTCTACGAGCAGTACTTC	CASSRPAGTLYEQYF
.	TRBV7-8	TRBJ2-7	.	TGTGCCAGCAGCGCAGACTACGAGCAGTACTTC	CASSADYEQYF
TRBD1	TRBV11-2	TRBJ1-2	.	TGTGCCAGCAGCTTAATTTTAGGGACAGGGGATGGCTACACCTTC	CASSLILGTGDGYTF
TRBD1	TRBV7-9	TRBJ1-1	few	TGTGCCAGCAGACCGGGACAGGGGAACACTGAAGCTTTCTTT	CASRPGQGNTEAFF
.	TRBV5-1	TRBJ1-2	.	TGCGCCAGCAGCTTGGACACGGGCTACACCTTC	CASSLDTGYTF
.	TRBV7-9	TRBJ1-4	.	TGTGCCAGCAGCTTCCTCACAAGATCCTCCCATGAAAAACTGTTTTTT	CASSFLTRSSHEKLFF
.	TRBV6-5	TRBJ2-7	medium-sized	TGTGCCAGCAGTTACTTCACAGGGGGGGACGAGCAGTACTTC	CASSYFTGGDEQYF
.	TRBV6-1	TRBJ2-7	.	TGTGCCAGCAGTGATAACGCGGGGTCCCCCTACGAGCAGTACTTC	CASSDNAGSPYEQYF
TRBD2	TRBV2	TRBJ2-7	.	TGTGCCAGCATCGGGAGCGGGAGGGAAACCTACGAGCAGTACTTC	CASIGSGRETYEQYF
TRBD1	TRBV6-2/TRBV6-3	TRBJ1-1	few	TGTGCCAGCAGTCCCGGTCTGACAGGGGACACTGAAGCTTTCTTT	CASSPGLTGDTEAFF
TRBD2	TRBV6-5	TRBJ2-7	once	TGTGCCAGCAGCACCTTACTAGCGGGAGGATACGAGCAGTACTTC	CASSTLLAGGYEQYF
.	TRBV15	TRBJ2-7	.	TGTGCCACCAGCCCTCAGGGCGGGGCTGCCTACGAGCAGTACTTC	CATSPQGGAAYEQYF
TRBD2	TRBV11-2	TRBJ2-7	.	TGTGCCAGCAGCTTAATACTAGCGGGAGACGAGCAGTACTTC	CASSLILAGDEQYF
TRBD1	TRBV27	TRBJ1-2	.	TGTGCCAGCAGTTTCTCCGGACAGGGTACGATTGGCTACACCTTC	CASSFSGQGTIGYTF
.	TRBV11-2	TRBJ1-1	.	TGTGCCAGCAGCTTAGGGGGCTCGGCCAGGGGTTTTTCTGAAGCTTTCTTT	CASSLGGSARGFSEAFF
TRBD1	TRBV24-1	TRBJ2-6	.	TGTGCCACCAGTGATGGCTCGGGACAGATTTTCTCTGGGGCCAACGTCCTGACTTTC	CATSDGSGQIFSGANVLTF
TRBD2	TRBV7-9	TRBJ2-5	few	TGTGCCAGCAGATTAGGGTCGCGGGGGGATCTTCAGGAGACCCAGTACTTC	CASRLGSRGDLQETQYF
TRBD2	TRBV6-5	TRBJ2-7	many	TGTGCCAGCAGTTACTCGGGTCTAGCGGGAGGCGAGCAGTACTTC	CASSYSGLAGGEQYF
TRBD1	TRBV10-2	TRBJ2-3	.	TGCGCCAGCAGCCGATTGGGGACAGGGTTCACAGATACGCAGTATTTT	CASSRLGTGFTDTQYF
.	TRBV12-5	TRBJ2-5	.	TGTGCTAGTGGTTTCCCAACCGAGGTAGAGACCCAGTACTTC	CASGFPTEVETQYF
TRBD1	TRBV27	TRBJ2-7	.	TGTGCCAGCAGTTCCACGGACAGGGTCCACGAGCAGTACTTC	CASSSTDRVHEQYF
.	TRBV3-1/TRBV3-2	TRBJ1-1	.	TGTGCCAGCAGCGCGACAGACCGGAACACTGAAGCTTTCTTT	CASSATDRNTEAFF
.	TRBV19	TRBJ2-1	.	TGTGCCAGTAGTATTCCCGACTTGAACAATGAGCAGTTCTTC	CASSIPDLNNEQFF
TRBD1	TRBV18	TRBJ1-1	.	TGTGCCAGCTCACCCGGACAGGCGAAGGAAGGGGCTGAAGCTTTCTTT	CASSPGQAKEGAEAFF
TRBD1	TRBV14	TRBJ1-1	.	TGTGCCAGCAGCCAGATCAGAGCGGGGACAGGGGGAGCTTTCTTT	CASSQIRAGTGGAFF
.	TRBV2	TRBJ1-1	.	TGTGCCAGCAGTCAAGACAGTTTGAACACTGAAGCTTTCTTT	CASSQDSLNTEAFF
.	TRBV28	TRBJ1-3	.	TGTGCCAGCAGAGCGACAGGCTGGTCTGGAAACACCATATATTTT	CASRATGWSGNTIYF
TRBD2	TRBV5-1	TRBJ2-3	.	TGCGCCAGCAGCTTAGGGACTAGCGGGGTTTCACGCACAGATACGCAGTATTTT	CASSLGTSGVSRTDTQYF
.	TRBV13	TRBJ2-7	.	TGTGCCAGCAGCTTAGGCGGCTCGGCTCGGGGGCAGTACTTC	CASSLGGSARGQYF
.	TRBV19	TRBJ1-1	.	TGTGCCAGTAGTATGTCCCCCAACTCGAACACTGAAGCTTTCTTT	CASSMSPNSNTEAFF
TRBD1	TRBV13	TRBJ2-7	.	TGTGCCAGCAGCTCTACTTCGACAGGGTACTACGAGCAGTACTTC	CASSSTSTGYYEQYF
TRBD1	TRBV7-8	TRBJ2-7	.	TGTGCCAGCAGGCCAGAGGACAGGACCTACGAGCAGTACTTC	CASRPEDRTYEQYF
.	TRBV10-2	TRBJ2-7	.	TGCGCCAGCAGCGAAGGGGCCGAGCAGTACTTC	CASSEGAEQYF